This T cell receptor (beta chain) was obtained from a study of T cell repertoires in cytomegalovirus infection. Study-wide findings and caveats: In two of eight donors, the top clonotype was HLA-C-restricted CMV-specific.

Concerning this clonotype: Its antigen is unknown.

Each CDR3 protein is one row after TCRdb ran MiXCR on the reads. There are around 900,000 distinct CDR3 sequences in the sample; approximately 32% occur only once, and over 10% lies in the top ten. Per the germline V gene, CDR1 is SEHNR and CDR2 is FQNEAQ (reference sequence). The CDR3 loop spans 12 amino acids. V was trimmed by 1 base and J by 8 bases, leaving 8 bases between them. This specimen consisted of cultured CD8+ T cells from PBMCs, obtained from culture after CMV antigen stimulation. The sequence was obtained from a human donor in good health (CMV status not recorded). Some clones in this sample may be carry-over from other donors' samples. The V and J genes are TRBV7-9 and TRBJ1-1; D is ambiguous. CDR3 amino acids: CASSLGLREAFF. The CDR3 DNA reads TGTGCCAGCAGCTTAGGTCTCAGGGAAGCTTTCTTT.